The 8 T cell receptor beta chains in this list originate from one sample, sequenced in a study of technical replicates of blood from a handful of donors. Using immunoSEQ multiplex PCR, the repertoire was profiled, and TCRdb retains in-frame clones only, with some absent. The sample has tens of thousands of clones, around 93% seen once. The sample consisted of T cells isolated from PBMCs. The receptors stem from a human donor in good health.

The V call is TRBV19, the J call TRBJ1-1; 7 nucleotides line up with TRBD1. J gave up 1 base and V 8 bases, and 7 bases lay outside the gene matches. The length of the CDR3 is 14 residues. From germline, CDR1 is LNHDA and CDR2 SQIVND (reference sequence). The CDR3 protein is CASAGGGWNTEAFF. CDR3 nucleotides: TGTGCCAGTGCAGGGGGTGGCTGGAACACTGAAGCTTTCTTT.

The chain links TRBV11-3 to TRBJ1-2; the match to TRBD1 covers 9 bases. The germline gives CDR1 SGHNT, CDR2 YENEEA. The CDR3 is 17 residues long. With 4 bases clipped from V and 0 bases from J, the junction kept 9 bases outside the gene matches. The CDR3 is CASSYRDRVYSNYGYTF. The CDR3 coding sequence is TGTGCCAGCAGCTACCGGGACAGGGTATACTCTAACTATGGCTACACCTTC.

The V call is TRBV30, the J call TRBJ2-7; perhaps TRBD2 as D (5 bases). The CDR3 consists of 15 residues. V gave up 3 bases and J gave up 3 bases, with 18 bases separating them. Per the germline V gene, CDR1 is GTSNPN and CDR2 is SVGIG (reference sequence). CDR3 DNA: TGTGCCTGGAGCCCACTTGGAGGAGACTTCTACGAGCAGTACTTC. It encodes CAWSPLGGDFYEQYF.

This sequence joins TRBV7-3 and TRBJ2-2; 9 bases align to TRBD1. The V gene's germline CDR1 is SGHTA and CDR2 FQGTGA. After removal of 5 bases from V and 7 bases from J, the junction contained 8 bases not matched to a gene. CDR3 length: 15 amino acids. The CDR3 nucleotides read TGTGCCAGCAGCCTCGACAGGGGGTTGGGCGGGGAGCTGTTTTTT. Protein sequence: CASSLDRGLGGELFF.

The chain employs TRBV6-1 and TRBJ1-3; no definite D call. The CDR3 contains 13 residues. V lost 3 bases and J 0 bases, leaving 3 bases between the germline ends. The germline V gene encodes CDR1 MNHNS and CDR2 SASEGT. CDR3 bases: TGTGCCAGCAGTGACGTCTCTGGAAACACCATATATTTT. Translated: CASSDVSGNTIYF.

This chain links TRBV29-1 with TRBJ1-4; tentative D call: TRBD1 (5 bases). The CDR3 is made up of 13 amino acids. CDR1 is SQVTM, CDR2 ANQGSEA, per germline. V lost 4 bases, J lost 8 bases, and 14 bases lay in between. The CDR3 sequence: CSVVSQGGEKLFF. CDR3 DNA sequence: TGCAGCGTTGTCTCCCAGGGAGGCGAAAAACTGTTTTTT. Filled out from reference TRBV29-1 and TRBJ1-4, the complete variable domain reads SAVISQKPSRDICQRGTSLTIQCQVDSQVTMMFWYRQQPGQSLTLIATANQGSEATYESGFVIDKFPISRPNLTFSTLTVSNMSPEDSSIYLCSVVSQGGEKLFFGSGTQLSVL.

This clone was seen only once. This chain connects TRBV28 to TRBJ2-7; D not resolved. Germline CDR1 and CDR2: MDHEN and SYDVKM. There are 15 residues in the CDR3. The V and J ends lost 5 bases and 0 bases respectively, with 14 bases between them. The CDR3 region is CASSPLYRVSYEQYF. In DNA form, the CDR3 reads TGTGCCAGCAGTCCACTTTACCGGGTCTCCTACGAGCAGTACTTC.

The chain couples TRBV2 to TRBJ2-7, with 7 bases matching TRBD2. The CDR3 loop spans 13 amino acids. The J segment lost 4 bases and the V segment lost 6 bases, leaving 6 bases of the junction unmatched. Germline V gene lookup returns CDR1 SNHLY and CDR2 FYNNEI. The chain's CDR3 is CASRPSGGYEQYF. As DNA, the CDR3 is TGTGCCAGCAGACCCTCGGGGGGTTACGAGCAGTACTTC.